The TCR beta chain under discussion was sequenced for a study of shared clonotypes between healthy human individuals. Whole-study findings and limits: A generally larger estimated richness was seen in naive subsets than in memory subsets. Compared with clonotypes that all four donors shared, non-shared clonotypes had lower generation probabilities.

This clone was counted at least ten times. Its antigen is not known. The method was immunoSEQ multiplex PCR; TCRdb's version includes in-frame clones alone and lacks a portion of them. Of over 950,000 clones in the sample, approximately 80% were seen once. This TCR was recovered from a man between 18 and 29 years old in good health. Some clones in this sample may be carry-over from other donors' samples. Sequencing input: memory CD4+ T cells from PBMCs. The subset denotes: CD45RA-negative fraction.

The DNA of the CDR3 is TGTGCCAGCAGCTTACGCGGGGTGAGGACGCAGTATTTT. Translating it yields CASSLRGVRTQYF. The chain links TRBV11-3 to TRBJ2-3, with D tentatively TRBD2 (6 bases). Germline V gene data show CDR1 as SGHNT and CDR2 as YENEEA. V was clipped by 2 bases and J by 9 bases, with 12 bases between them. This CDR3 is built from 13 residues.